The present T cell receptor beta chain was sequenced within a study of shared clonotypes between healthy human individuals. Study-level results: An expected dependence of interdonor clonotype sharing on sequencing depth was noted. Memory subsets had estimated richness that was generally smaller than that of naive subsets.

CDR1 MGHDK and CDR2 SYGVNS come from the germline V gene. The CDR3 is 18 residues long. J lost 2 bases, V lost 3 bases, and 8 bases had no gene match. Turning to this clone: No antigen is known for it.

The authors split each subset's genomic DNA evenly across several immunoSEQ plates. Repertoires were generated with immunoSEQ multiplex PCR, while TCRdb's copy carries only in-frame clones and drops some. Counted here are 500,000 or so clones, 95% to 97% occurring once; the ten biggest clones make up about 0.059%. Each donor was a Caucasian adult residing in Nashville, Tennessee. Material: naive CD4+ T cells sorted from blood. Subset specified: CD45RA+ positively selected. This sequence was found in a woman between 25 and 40 years old in good health. This sequence joins TRBV25-1 and TRBJ2-6, with 9 bases aligning to TRBD1. The CDR3 reads CASSDSPGQGTGANVLTF. The DNA for the CDR3 is TGTGCCAGCAGTGACTCTCCTGGACAGGGGACTGGGGCCAACGTCCTGACTTTC.